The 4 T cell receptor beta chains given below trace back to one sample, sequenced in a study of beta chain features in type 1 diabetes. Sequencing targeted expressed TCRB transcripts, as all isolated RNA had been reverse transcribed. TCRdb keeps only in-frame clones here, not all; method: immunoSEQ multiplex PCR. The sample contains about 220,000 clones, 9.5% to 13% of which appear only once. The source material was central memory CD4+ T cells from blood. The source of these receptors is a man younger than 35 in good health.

The DNA for the CDR3 is TGTGCCAGCAGTCGACTAGATACCGGGGAGCAGTACTTC. It translates to CASSRLDTGEQYF. The chain joins TRBV25-1 to TRBJ2-7, with D perhaps matching TRBD2 (6 bases). CDR3 length: 13 amino acids. Deletions cut 5 bases from V and 7 bases from J, with 15 bases between. CDR1 is MGHDK, CDR2 SYGVNS, per germline.

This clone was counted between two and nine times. The CDR3 loop reads CASRTNRANEQFF. The DNA for the CDR3 is TGTGCCAGCAGGACAAACAGGGCTAATGAGCAGTTCTTC. J is TRBJ2-1 and V is TRBV7-2; a possible D gene is TRBD1 (6 bases). Per germline, CDR1 SGHTA and CDR2 FQGNSA. V was cut by 6 bases and J by 7 bases, with 13 bases left in between. This CDR3 has 13 residues.

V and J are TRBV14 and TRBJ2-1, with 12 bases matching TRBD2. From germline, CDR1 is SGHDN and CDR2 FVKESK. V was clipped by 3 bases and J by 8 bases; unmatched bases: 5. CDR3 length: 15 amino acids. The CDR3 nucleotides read TGTGCCAGCAGCCACTCACTAGCGGGAGGCTATGAGCAGTTCTTC. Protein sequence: CASSHSLAGGYEQFF.

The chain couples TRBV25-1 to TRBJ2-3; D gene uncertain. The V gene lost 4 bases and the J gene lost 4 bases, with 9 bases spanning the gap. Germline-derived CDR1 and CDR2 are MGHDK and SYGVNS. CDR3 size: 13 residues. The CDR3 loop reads CASSARTADTQYF. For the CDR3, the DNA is TGTGCCAGCAGTGCCCGGACGGCAGATACGCAGTATTTT.